This T cell receptor (beta chain) was sequenced in a study of T cell changes during pregnancy in multiple sclerosis. Trimming removed 8 bases at V and 1 base at J, with 8 bases between. CDR1 and CDR2 from the germline V gene are SGHVS and FNYEAQ. The CDR3 sequence is 12 residues long. Assay used: immunoSEQ multiplex PCR; TCRdb lists only in-frame clones, some missing. Here the sample spans about 59,000 clones, 92% being singletons. The sample here was peripheral blood, taken in the second trimester of pregnancy. This clonotype was obtained from a female donor in good health, enrolled as a control in a pregnancy study. V gene TRBV7-6 combines with J gene TRBJ2-5; no definite D call. This CDR3 is CASVVTQETQYF. DNA of the CDR3: TGTGCCAGCGTAGTCACCCAAGAGACCCAGTACTTC.